This TCR beta chain was documented in a study of naive and memory T cell subsets (dated by TCRdb to 2015 to 2018). For context, the study as a whole: In the figure summarizing the skin biopsy and whole blood samples, 10 or so blood donors, 7 tuberculin skin test biopsies and 3 saline control biopsies were reported. Usually PCR2 was run as a SYBR Green qPCR and stopped at a set threshold, although low-input samples could use end-point PCR (roughly 6 cycles) instead. Points the paper makes about the study in general: The potential sensitivity of the RNA-based method to TCR transcript changes with T cell activation and differentiation was acknowledged.

Library preparation was by 5' RACE. The ligated cDNA was amplified in four rounds of PCR with nested alpha and beta constant region primers together with the SP2 primer. For the blood and skin samples, reverse transcription of TCR RNA was done with SuperScript IV along with alpha and beta constant region primers. Using T4 RNA ligase 1, an oligonucleotide carrying both the Illumina SP2 primer and a UMI was ligated onto the 3' end of the cDNA. To prevent hairpin formation, the 12-nucleotide UMI was made up of two random hexamers with an eight-base spacer between them. From the second PCR onward, the TCR alpha and beta chain libraries were handled separately, and dual indexing was used for multiplexing. After pooling, the indexed libraries were analyzed by capillary electrophoresis and sequenced on either an Illumina MiSeq or NextSeq. PhiX DNA at about 4.5-8% was spiked into libraries to increase base diversity and improve cluster recognition. The original pipeline was this. Demultiplexor pulled UMIs out of read 2, joined the UMIs with the TCR sequence from read 1, and separated reads according to sample indices. Decombinator identified V and J genes and V-J junctions and gave each TCR a five-part identifier that included V and J deletions. Collapsinator used UMIs to correct sequencing errors and PCR amplification heterogeneity, producing a UMI-based abundance for each TCR. CDR3Translator converted identifiers to nucleotide sequence, translated to amino acids, and extracted CDR3 regions using terminal motifs. Error-corrected alpha and beta TCR counts from blood and skin were compared after normalization to input RNA amount. TCRdb cleaned the public reads at Q25 with fastp, built clones with MiXCR and kept in-frame beta chains. Entries that share a CDR3 protein sequence are merged under the most common genes and DNA. These V and J calls derive from TCRdb rather than the authors' analysis. Recorded for this sample are 56,000 or so distinct CDR3 sequences; over 6% of them occurred a single time. The top ten hold around a tenth of the sample.

A robust, sensitive protocol for the amplification, sequencing and analysis of TCRs was described in the study, in which 3' ligation of a UMI-containing oligonucleotide to TCR cDNA was used. For whole blood analysis, less than 3 ml of peripheral blood was collected from healthy adult volunteers into Tempus tubes, and RNA was extracted following the manufacturer's instructions. Total RNA, without cell sorting, was DNase treated with RQ1 DNase before reverse transcription, targeting about 1 to 1,100 ng input. Skin biopsy and whole blood libraries were made to test pipeline robustness in samples where T cells form a minority population. Per the germline V gene, MNHEY is the CDR1 and SVGAGI is the CDR2. V loses 8 bases of germline sequence and J loses 5 bases, and the interval between the two ends is 16 bases. Including the terminal cysteine and phenylalanine, the CDR3 comprises 13 residues. The sequence is cut down to CDR3 DNA, 39 bases in frame from base 1.

As concerns this clonotype: No cognate antigen has been identified for it. Base quality data are lacking; no much larger clone is found one base away.

The source of this sequence is a female donor in good health. Recombination linked TRBV6-5 to TRBJ2-7; TRBD1 is a weak D gene call, 6 bases matching. The CDR3 here reads CASQNRVGNEQYF. The nucleotide sequence is TGTGCCAGCCAGAACAGGGTCGGAAACGAGCAGTACTTC.